A single sample is the source of the 12 T cell receptor beta chains below, sequenced in a study of shared clonotypes between healthy human individuals (dated by TCRdb to 2018 to 2021). Libraries were made using the immunoSEQ multiplex PCR assay. In its TCRdb copy, this immuneACCESS table keeps in-frame sequences only and misses some clones. Where compared with another copy, unresolved V genes explain less than half of these, and the others have no known cause. The sample table holds about 600,000 clones, of which 95% to 98% were seen once. Jointly, the top ten make up around 0.058% of the sample. Sequenced: naive CD4+ T cells sorted from blood. The cell subset or site label on this specimen signifies: CD45RA+ positively selected. These receptors were obtained from a woman aged 30 to 39 in good health.

The chain has TRBV28 and TRBJ2-1; D unclear. Germline lookup yields CDR1 MDHEN and CDR2 SYDVKM. The CDR3 sequence is 13 residues long. Trimming shortened V by 8 bases and J by 4 bases, and 12 bases separated the two germline ends. CDR3 sequence reads: CASSSGGYNEQFF. CDR3 coding DNA: TGTGCCAGCTCGTCTGGCGGTTACAATGAGCAGTTCTTC.

As DNA, the CDR3 is TGTGCCAGCAGCTTGGCTTCTAGCGTCACAGATACGCAGTATTTT. Translating it yields CASSLASSVTDTQYF. The chain links TRBV5-4 to TRBJ2-3; D is perhaps TRBD2 (6 bases). V lost 0 bases and J lost 2, with 10 bases in between. Per the germline V gene, CDR1 is SGHNT and CDR2 is YYREEE (reference sequence). This CDR3 is 15 amino acids long.

The chain has TRBV11-3 and TRBJ2-2; no firm D call. Germline V gene lookup returns CDR1 SGHNT and CDR2 YENEEA. The CDR3 has 13 residues. The V and J ends lost 5 bases and 7 bases respectively, with 11 bases between them. The CDR3 bases are TGTGCCAGCAGCCCCGAGAGAGGCGGGGAGCTGTTTTTT. Its translation is CASSPERGGELFF. The full variable domain, rest sourced from reference TRBV11-3 and TRBJ2-2, is EAGVVQSPRYKIIEKKQPVAFWCNPISGHNTLYWYLQNLGQGPELLIRYENEEAVDDSQLPKDRFSAERLKGVDSTLKIQPAELGDSAVYLCASSPERGGELFFGEGSRLTVL.

The chain combines TRBV7-9 with TRBJ2-2; D is unresolved. This CDR3 is 15 amino acids long. The germline CDR1 and CDR2 sequences are SEHNR and FQNEAQ (reference sequence). V lost 1 base and J 0 bases, leaving 6 bases between the germline ends. The DNA of the CDR3 is TGTGCCAGCAGCTTAGAAGGGACGAACACCGGGGAGCTGTTTTTT. This codes for CASSLEGTNTGELFF.

The V gene is TRBV5-5, the J gene TRBJ2-3; D not resolved. There are 12 residues in the CDR3. The ends were cut back, 4 bases at V and 2 bases at J, with 5 bases in the middle. Germline lookup yields CDR1 SGHKS and CDR2 YYEKEE (reference sequence). CDR3 coding DNA: TGTGCCAGCAGCATATCCACAGATACGCAGTATTTT. Protein product: CASSISTDTQYF. The entire variable domain, with the rest obtained from reference TRBV5-5 and TRBJ2-3, is as follows: DAGVTQSPTHLIKTRGQQVTLRCSPISGHKSVSWYQQVLGQGPQFIFQYYEKEERGRGNFPDRFSARQFPNYSSELNVNALLLGDSALYLCASSISTDTQYFGPGTRLTVL.

The chain uses TRBV5-1 and TRBJ1-1; D is unclear. Germline lookup yields CDR1 SGHRS and CDR2 YFSETQ. CDR3 length: 14 residues. V shed 2 bases and J shed 6 bases, with 14 bases lying between them. As DNA, the CDR3 is TGCGCCAGCAGCTTTATGGGCCCCCCGGCTGAAGCTTTCTTT. This translates into CASSFMGPPAEAFF. Full variable domain (missing parts from reference TRBV5-1 and TRBJ1-1): KAGVTQTPRYLIKTRGQQVTLSCSPISGHRSVSWYQQTPGQGLQFLFEYFSETQRNKGNFPGRFSGRQFSNSRSEMNVSTLELGDSALYLCASSFMGPPAEAFFGQGTRLTVV.

This chain joins TRBV4-1 and TRBJ2-3; D gene unclear. Trimming took 0 bases from V and 5 from J, leaving 12 bases between them. CDR1 and CDR2 (germline): MGHRA, YSYEKL. This CDR3 contains 15 residues. CDR3 loop: CASSQEPARQDTQYF. CDR3 in DNA: TGCGCCAGCAGCCAAGAACCGGCGAGACAAGATACGCAGTATTTT.

The chain employs TRBV4-2 and TRBJ2-2; TRBD2 agrees at 14 bases. The CDR3 length is 16 residues. Germline V gene lookup returns CDR1 LGHNA and CDR2 YNFKEQ. V lost 3 bases to trimming and J lost 5 bases; unmatched junction nucleotides: 2. DNA of the CDR3: TGTGCCAGCAGCCATCGACTAGCGGGAGGGACCGGGGAGCTGTTTTTT. Residues: CASSHRLAGGTGELFF.

This chain uses TRBV12-5 with TRBJ1-1; D gene unclear. CDR1 is LGHNT, CDR2 FRNRAP, per germline. The CDR3 has 13 amino acids. The ends were cut back, 4 bases at V and 0 bases at J, with 6 bases in the middle. The CDR3 region is CASGSRLNTEAFF. The DNA of the CDR3 is TGTGCTAGTGGTTCGCGATTGAACACTGAAGCTTTCTTT.

This chain links TRBV2 with TRBJ1-3; D may be TRBD1 (6 bases). Germline values: CDR1 SNHLY, CDR2 FYNNEI. V dropped 4 bases and J dropped 8 bases, with 15 bases sitting between them. The CDR3 covers 14 residues. The CDR3 DNA sequence: TGTGCCAGCAGTGGGGATGCGGGGGCGTACACCATATATTTT. Translated: CASSGDAGAYTIYF.

The CDR3 nucleotides read TGTGCCAGCAGCTTGGGGCCTCCCACGGGGACGGGCACAGATACGCAGTATTTT. Amino acid sequence: CASSLGPPTGTGTDTQYF. The chain joins TRBV5-4 to TRBJ2-3, with D possibly called TRBD1 or TRBD2 (5 bases each). Germline CDR1 SGHNT, CDR2 YYREEE (reference sequence). The CDR3 length is 18 residues. Trimming removed 0 bases from V and 1 base from J, with 18 bases in between.

This chain joins TRBV11-2 and TRBJ2-1, with D possibly being TRBD1 or TRBD2 (6 bases each). The CDR3 runs 14 residues. CDR1 SGHAT and CDR2 FQNNGV come from the germline V gene. V was cut by 5 bases and J by 4 bases, with 12 bases left in between. CDR3 in DNA: TGTGCCAGCAGCCCGGGGGCTGGATACAATGAGCAGTTCTTC. Amino acid sequence: CASSPGAGYNEQFF.